This TCR delta chain was observed in a study of γδ T cells in repeated Plasmodium falciparum infection. Study context: Malaria-naive adults were infected with P. falciparum NF54 four times over around 600 days.

This clone was seen a few times. Its antigen is still unknown. A far larger clone is only one base removed, so a read error is likely. Distinct nucleotide sequences in the sample also encode this CDR3. TCRdb applied CATT to the multiplex PCR reads for clone calling. Here the sample spans roughly 93,000 delta-chain clones, over 0.75% being singletons. Study-wide results and limits: Malian children's Vdelta2-negative repertoires appeared more expanded and less diverse than Australians'. Repeated controlled infections reportedly drove waves of new clonotype selection in Vdelta2-negative, mostly Vdelta1+, gammadelta repertoires.

CDR3 length: 19 amino acids. Germline V lookup: CDR1 GEAIGNYY, CDR2 EKD. Gammadelta T cells were flow-sorted from PBMC into Vgamma9/Vdelta2+ and Vdelta2-negative populations for bulk analysis. There is no J gene call, but TRDV2 is given as the V gene; the D call in the table, TRDD3, was not verified against the DNA. Specimen: gamma-delta T cells from blood. This clonotype originated in a pool of human donors (malaria-infected and uninfected, not separated). In DNA, the CDR3 is TGTGCCTGTGACCCTCTGGGGGATACGCCCTCATCGTACACCGATAAACTCATCTTC. It yields the protein CACDPLGDTPSSYTDKLIF.